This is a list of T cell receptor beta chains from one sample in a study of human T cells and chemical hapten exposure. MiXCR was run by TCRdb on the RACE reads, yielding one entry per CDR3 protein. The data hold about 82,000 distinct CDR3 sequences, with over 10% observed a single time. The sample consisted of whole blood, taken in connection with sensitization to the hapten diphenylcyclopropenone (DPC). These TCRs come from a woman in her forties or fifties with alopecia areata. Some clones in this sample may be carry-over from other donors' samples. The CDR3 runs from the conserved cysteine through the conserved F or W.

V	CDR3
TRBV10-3	CAISDGGSNSPNTGELFF
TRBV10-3	CAISPGPPTDTQYF
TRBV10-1	CASSDNPPGPHEQFF
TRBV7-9	CASSSDPLNEQFF
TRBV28	CASSPPRQGMVQPQHF
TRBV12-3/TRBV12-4	CASSPHPGTSGGWDEQFF
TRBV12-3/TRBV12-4	CASSAGTEYGYTF
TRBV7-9	CASSLLRHSRDGPFNEQFF
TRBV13	CASSLGRRTSGSTDTQYF
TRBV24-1	CATSDLRSGYEQYF
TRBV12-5	CASGLVHSREAFF
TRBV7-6	CASSLGAGNYGYTF
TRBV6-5	CASSPNRVQETQYF
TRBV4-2	CASSQDRRVQPQHF
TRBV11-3	CASSLDRGRDTQYF